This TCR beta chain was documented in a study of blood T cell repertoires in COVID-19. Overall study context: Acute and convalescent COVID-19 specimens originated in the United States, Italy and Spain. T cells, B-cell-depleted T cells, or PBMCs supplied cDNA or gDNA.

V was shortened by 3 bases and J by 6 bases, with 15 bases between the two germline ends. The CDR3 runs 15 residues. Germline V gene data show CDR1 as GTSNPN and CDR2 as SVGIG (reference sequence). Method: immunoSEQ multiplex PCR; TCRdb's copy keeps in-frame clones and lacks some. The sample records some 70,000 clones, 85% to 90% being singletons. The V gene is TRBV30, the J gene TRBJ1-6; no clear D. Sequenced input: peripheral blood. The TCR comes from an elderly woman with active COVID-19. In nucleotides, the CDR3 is TGTGCCTGGAGACAGAACCTGTCCCGTAATTCACCCCTCCACTTT. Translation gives CAWRQNLSRNSPLHF. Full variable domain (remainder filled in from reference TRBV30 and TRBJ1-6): SQTIHQWPATLVQPVGSPLSLECTVEGTSNPNLYWYRQAAGRGLQLLFYSVGIGQISSEVPQNLSASRPQDRQFILSSKKLLLSDSGFYLCAWRQNLSRNSPLHFGNGTRLTVT.